A selection of T cell receptor beta chains follows, all from one sample in a study of cytomegalovirus exposure and HLA in healthy donors. Clones were read by immunoSEQ multiplex PCR, and TCRdb kept only the in-frame ones, dropping some. The sample carries tens of thousands of clones, 65% to 85% recorded once. Sequencing used PBMCs. The origin of the receptors is a woman in her thirties in good health and CMV-seronegative. The CDR3 runs from the conserved cysteine through the conserved F or W. A D gene is named only where the DNA matches it firmly. Not all rows give a size; the values are once, few, many and, for expanded clones, a class.

cdr3_aa cdr3_nt clone_size v_call d_call j_call
CASRRANTGELFF TGTGCCAGCAGGCGAGCGAACACCGGGGAGCTGTTTTTT once TRBV6-5 - TRBJ2-2
CASSPRQSYEQYF TGTGCCAGCAGCCCTCGACAGTCCTACGAGCAGTACTTC - TRBV28 - TRBJ2-7
CASSLGTGSHNSPLHF TGTGCCAGCTCACTAGGGACAGGGTCACATAATTCACCCCTCCACTTT - TRBV18 TRBD1 TRBJ1-6
CASSPTTGSYNEQFF TGTGCCAGCAGTCCAACGACAGGCTCCTACAATGAGCAGTTCTTC - TRBV6-6 - TRBJ2-1
CASSQETGGGYNEQFF TGTGCCAGCAGCCAAGAAACCGGGGGGGGCTACAATGAGCAGTTCTTC - TRBV4-2 TRBD2 TRBJ2-1
CASSNTGNTEAFF TGCGCCAGCAGTAACACAGGGAACACTGAAGCTTTCTTT few TRBV4-1 - TRBJ1-1
CASSLRPRGKNIQYF TGTGCCAGCAGCTTACGGCCCAGGGGCAAAAACATTCAGTACTTC - TRBV11-2 - TRBJ2-4
CASSPNRDWSEQYF TGTGCCAGCAGTCCCAACAGGGATTGGTCCGAGCAGTACTTC - TRBV28 - TRBJ2-7
CASSWTVSNTEAFF TGTGCCAGCAGCTGGACAGTTTCGAACACTGAAGCTTTCTTT - TRBV5-4 - TRBJ1-1
CASSLFPGSYNSPLHF TGTGCCAGCAGCTTGTTTCCGGGTTCCTATAATTCACCCCTCCACTTT - TRBV5-6 - TRBJ1-6
CASSVEVGPGTEAFF TGTGCCAGCAGCGTAGAAGTGGGGCCAGGCACTGAAGCTTTCTTT once TRBV9 - TRBJ1-1